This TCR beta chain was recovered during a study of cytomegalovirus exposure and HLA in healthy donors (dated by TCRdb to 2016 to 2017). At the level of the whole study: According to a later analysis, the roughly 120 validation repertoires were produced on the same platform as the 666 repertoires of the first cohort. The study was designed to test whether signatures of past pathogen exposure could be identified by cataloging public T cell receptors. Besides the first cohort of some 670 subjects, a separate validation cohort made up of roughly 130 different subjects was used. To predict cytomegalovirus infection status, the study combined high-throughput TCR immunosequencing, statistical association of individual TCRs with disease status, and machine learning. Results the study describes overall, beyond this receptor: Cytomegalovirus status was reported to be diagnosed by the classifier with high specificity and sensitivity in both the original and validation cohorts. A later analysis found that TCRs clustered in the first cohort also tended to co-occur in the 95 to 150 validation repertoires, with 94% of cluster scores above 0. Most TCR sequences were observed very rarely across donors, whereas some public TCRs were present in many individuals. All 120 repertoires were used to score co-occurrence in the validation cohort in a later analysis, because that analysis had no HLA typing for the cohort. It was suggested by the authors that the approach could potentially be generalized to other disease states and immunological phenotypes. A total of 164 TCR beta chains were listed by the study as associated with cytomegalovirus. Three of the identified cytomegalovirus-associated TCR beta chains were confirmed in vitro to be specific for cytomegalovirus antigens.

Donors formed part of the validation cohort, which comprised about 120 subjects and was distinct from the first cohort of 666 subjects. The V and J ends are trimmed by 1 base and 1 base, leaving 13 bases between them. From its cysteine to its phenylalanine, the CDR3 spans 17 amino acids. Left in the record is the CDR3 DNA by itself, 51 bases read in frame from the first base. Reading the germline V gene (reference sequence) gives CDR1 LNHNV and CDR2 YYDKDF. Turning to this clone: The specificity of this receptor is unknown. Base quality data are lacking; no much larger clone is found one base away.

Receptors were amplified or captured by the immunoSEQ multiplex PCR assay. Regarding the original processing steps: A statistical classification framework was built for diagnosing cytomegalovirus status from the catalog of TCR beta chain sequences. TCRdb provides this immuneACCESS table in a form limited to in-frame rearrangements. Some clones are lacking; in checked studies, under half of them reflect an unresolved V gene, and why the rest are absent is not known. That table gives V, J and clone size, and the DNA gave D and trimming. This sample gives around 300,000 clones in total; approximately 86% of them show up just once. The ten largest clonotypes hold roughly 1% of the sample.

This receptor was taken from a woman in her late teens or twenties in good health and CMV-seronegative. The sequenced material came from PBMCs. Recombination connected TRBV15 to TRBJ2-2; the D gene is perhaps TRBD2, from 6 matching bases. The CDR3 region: CATSRARGGGNTGELFF. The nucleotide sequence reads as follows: TGTGCCACCAGCAGAGCCCGTGGGGGAGGGAACACCGGGGAGCTGTTTTTT.